Sequencing of this T cell receptor beta chain was carried out in a study of cytomegalovirus exposure and HLA in healthy donors. Overall study results and limits: A link between a missense DCLRE1C variant and TCR beta V- and J-gene trimming emerged from a later analysis.

Donors consisted of healthy bone marrow donors. As for this clone: No antigen is known for it.

Primers included in the PCR were 60 Vbeta and 13 Jbeta primers. Repertoires were generated with immunoSEQ multiplex PCR, while TCRdb's copy carries only in-frame clones and drops some. The data hold around 210,000 clones, with roughly 81% observed a single time. This clonotype was obtained from a girl aged 2-15 years in good health and CMV-seronegative. Sequencing input: PBMCs.

The CDR3 region is CASSRPGTSGIHNEQFF. In nucleotides, the CDR3 is TGCGCCAGCAGCCGACCCGGGACTAGCGGGATACACAATGAGCAGTTCTTC. V gene TRBV4-1 combines with J gene TRBJ2-1; TRBD2 matches 13 bases. V dropped 4 bases and J dropped 5; count of bases not matched to a gene: 8. The germline V gene encodes CDR1 MGHRA and CDR2 YSYEKL. This CDR3 has 17 residues.